This T cell receptor (beta chain) was recorded in a study of CD8 T cells in ankylosing spondylitis. Findings and limits, study-wide: Ankylosing spondylitis blood seemed to carry a telltale TCR beta motif made of about 8 highly homologous variants. Clones that were linked to disease were CD8+ and were relatively rare in peripheral blood. In ankylosing spondylitis patients, matched synovial fluid reportedly showed significant enrichment of disease-linked clones.

A remark on this clonotype: Its antigen remains unknown.

Molecular-barcoded quantitative 5'-RACE produced these TCR beta libraries. TCRdb recomputed calls from the 5' RACE reads with MiXCR, one row per CDR3 protein. The profile covers about 88,000 distinct CDR3 sequences, with roughly 30% appearing a single time and about 60% taken by the ten largest. V dropped 2 bases and J dropped 3 bases, with 13 bases sitting between them. The germline V gene has CDR1 SGHNT and CDR2 YENEEA. The CDR3 contains 15 residues. V usage is TRBV11-3 and J usage is TRBJ2-5; TRBD2 is a possible D gene (5 bases). The receptor was isolated from a male donor with ankylosing spondylitis or in good health (not recorded which). Sequenced sample: blood, either unsorted or a sorted T cell fraction (not recorded which). CDR3 nucleotides: TGTGCCAGCAGCTTATCCGGGAAGGAGAAAGAGACCCAGTACTTC. As protein: CASSLSGKEKETQYF.